The 14 T cell receptor beta chains below were found in one sample sequenced in a study of T cell repertoires and HLA-DP antigens. The table came from immunoSEQ multiplex PCR; TCRdb's copy has only in-frame clones and leaves some out. The sample has roughly 70,000 clones; about 80% are singletons. For these receptors, no antigen is known. The sample was CD4+ T cells from PBMCs. These TCRs come from a man between 60 and 75 years old in good health and CMV-seronegative.

The CDR3 here is CASSTGTNRLISNQPQHF. The DNA of the CDR3 is TGTGCCAGTAGTACCGGGACTAATAGACTAATTAGCAATCAGCCCCAGCATTTT. V is TRBV19 and J is TRBJ1-5; perhaps TRBD1 as D (5 bases). This CDR3 region has 18 residues. V gave up 4 bases and J gave up 0 bases, with 19 bases separating them. From germline, CDR1 is LNHDA and CDR2 SQIVND (reference sequence).

V and J are TRBV5-6 and TRBJ2-7, with TRBD1 as a possible D gene (6 bases). The CDR3 totals 14 residues. V was trimmed by 4 bases and J by 6 bases, leaving 17 bases between them. CDR1 and CDR2 (germline): SGHDT, YYEEEE. The CDR3 nucleotides read TGTGCCAGCAGCGCCCTCCGGGACAAAGCCGAGCAGTACGTC. Translation gives CASSALRDKAEQYV.

The chain carries TRBV6-1 and TRBJ2-7; D might be TRBD1 (5 bases). The CDR3 contains 13 residues. CDR1 and CDR2 (germline): MNHNS, SASEGT. Trimming took off 6 bases at V and 3 bases at J, with 12 bases between the two ends. CDR3 DNA: TGTGCCAGCAGCCTCGGACAACTCTACGAGCAGTACGTC. It yields the protein CASSLGQLYEQYV.

The V gene is TRBV9, the J gene TRBJ1-2, with no clear D. Looked up from germline, CDR1 is SGDLS and CDR2 is YYNGEE. V was cut by 6 bases and J by 8 bases, with 20 bases left in between. The CDR3 covers 14 residues. This chain's CDR3 is CASNQAASPGGYTF. The CDR3 bases are TGTGCCAGCAATCAGGCGGCCAGTCCGGGGGGCTACACCTTC.

On this clone itself: This sample includes further DNA sequences coding for the same CDR3. This chain uses TRBV6-6 with TRBJ1-2; D might be TRBD1 (6 bases). V was pared by 2 bases and J by 2 bases, with 6 bases between. Germline CDR1 and CDR2: MNHNY and SVGAGI (reference sequence). The CDR3 totals 13 residues. CDR3 nucleotides: TGTGCCAGCAGTTACCAGGGGAACTATGGCTACACCTTC. It specifies CASSYQGNYGYTF.

The chain has TRBV7-7 and TRBJ2-3, with D perhaps TRBD2 (6 bases). This CDR3 comprises 16 residues. Between the trimmed V and J ends, which lost 1 base and 6 bases, there was a span of 17 bases. CDR1 SSHAT and CDR2 FNYEAQ come from the germline V gene (reference sequence). The DNA for the CDR3 is TGTGCCAGCAGCTTAGTTCCCGGGAGTACTACCGATACGCAGTATTTT. Translated: CASSLVPGSTTDTQYF.

The chain is built from TRBV7-2 and TRBJ1-2; the match to TRBD1 covers 10 bases. CDR1 is SGHTA and CDR2 is FQGNSA in the germline V gene. J was trimmed by 0 bases and V by 1 base; bases with no gene match: 5. This CDR3 spans 17 amino acids. CDR3 coding DNA: TGTGCCAGCAGCTTAGTAGGGACAGGGGCCTCTAACTATGGCTACACCTTC. Its translation: CASSLVGTGASNYGYTF.

This clone came up a few times. J is TRBJ1-4 and V is TRBV2, with a possible D match to TRBD1 (5 bases). Per germline, CDR1 SNHLY and CDR2 FYNNEI. Trimming stripped 4 bases from V and 7 bases from J, with 13 bases between. The CDR3 is made up of 14 amino acids. In nucleotides, the CDR3 is TGTGCCAGCAGTGCCGAAGGGGCTGGTGAAAAACTGTTTTTT. Its protein is CASSAEGAGEKLFF.

The chain employs TRBV19 and TRBJ2-3; 10 nucleotides line up with TRBD2. Germline V gene lookup returns CDR1 LNHDA and CDR2 SQIVND (reference sequence). J lost 7 bases, V lost 3 bases, and 10 bases had no gene match. The CDR3 runs to 16 residues. CDR3 bases: TGTGCCAGTAGTATTGTGAGGACTAGCGGACACTATACGCAGTATTTT. The encoded protein is CASSIVRTSGHYTQYF.

The chain couples TRBV4-1 to TRBJ1-6; 9 bases fit TRBD1. V lost 4 bases and J lost 5; bases outside the gene matches: 6. Germline loops: CDR1 MGHRA, CDR2 YSYEKL. This CDR3 spans 16 amino acids. CDR3 sequence: CASSRGQGFDNSPLHF. The CDR3, as DNA: TGCGCCAGCAGCCGCGGACAGGGGTTCGATAATTCACCCCTCCACTTT.

In this sample, this clone turned up a few times. V and J are TRBV30 and TRBJ1-3; perhaps TRBD1 as D (5 bases). The CDR3 is 15 amino acids. Germline-derived CDR1 and CDR2 are GTSNPN and SVGIG (reference sequence). Trimming shortened V by 3 bases and J by 0 bases, and 12 bases separated the two germline ends. Written as DNA, the CDR3 is TGTGCCTGGAGCCTGCTGGGGGACTCTGGAAACACCATATATTTT. Amino acids: CAWSLLGDSGNTIYF. Filled out from reference TRBV30 and TRBJ1-3, the complete variable domain reads SQTIHQWPATLVQPVGSPLSLECTVEGTSNPNLYWYRQAAGRGLQLLFYSVGIGQISSEVPQNLSASRPQDRQFILSSKKLLLSDSGFYLCAWSLLGDSGNTIYFGEGSWLTVV.

The gene calls are TRBV7-3 and TRBJ2-1; 8 nucleotides line up with TRBD2. The germline CDR1 and CDR2 sequences are SGHTA and FQGTGA. V lost 5 bases to trimming and J lost 1 base; unmatched junction nucleotides: 4. The length of the CDR3 is 15 residues. The CDR3 DNA reads as TGTGCCAGCAGCCTGGGACTAGTTTCCTACAATGAGCAGTTCTTC. Translating gives CASSLGLVSYNEQFF.

Many counts were recorded for this clone. V usage is TRBV5-4 and J usage is TRBJ2-1; D is possibly TRBD2 (7 bases). Germline values: CDR1 SGHNT, CDR2 YYREEE (reference sequence). V lost 4 bases and J lost 4, with 21 bases in between. The CDR3 contains 17 residues. The CDR3 DNA reads as TGTGCCAGCAGCCATGGGGAGGGGGGCCAGGTTTACAATGAGCAGTTCTTC. It codes for CASSHGEGGQVYNEQFF.

V usage is TRBV29-1 and J usage is TRBJ2-7; D may be TRBD1 (7 bases). Trimming pared 4 bases from V and 2 bases from J, leaving 15 bases between. The CDR3 contains 14 residues. The germline V gene encodes CDR1 SQVTM and CDR2 ANQGSEA. The DNA for the CDR3 is TGCAGCGTTGGGCTGACAGGGACTCCCTACGAGCAGTACTTC. Residues: CSVGLTGTPYEQYF.